The present T cell receptor beta chain was sequenced within a study of CD8 T cells in ankylosing spondylitis. V shed 4 bases and J shed 2 bases, with 10 bases lying between them. CDR1 and CDR2 (germline): MGHRA, YSYEKL. The CDR3 consists of 14 residues. MiXCR, run by TCRdb on the 5' RACE reads, gives a single entry per CDR3 protein. The sample shows 250,000 or so distinct CDR3 sequences, roughly a quarter of them seen only once. This clonotype was counted at least ten times. The sequencing input was blood, either unsorted or a sorted T cell fraction (not recorded which). The V gene is TRBV4-1, the J gene TRBJ2-3; maybe TRBD1 (6 bases). The clonotype was recovered from a male donor with ankylosing spondylitis or in good health (not recorded which). In DNA form, the CDR3 reads TGCGCCAGCAGCCTCAGGGGTGTCACAGATACGCAGTATTTT. This codes for CASSLRGVTDTQYF.